This TCR beta chain emerged from a study of T cell repertoires in cytomegalovirus infection. Study in general: Signatures in public TCR beta sequences pointed to both CMV infection and matching HLA type. Findings and caveats of the study: Cumulative frequency (of public TCR beta family members) identified carriers of CMV plus the relevant HLA. It was HLA-C-restricted CMV-specific TCR beta clonotypes that dominated the response ex vivo.

V was clipped by 4 bases and J by 0 bases, with 10 bases between them. The CDR3 sequence is 15 residues long. Germline V gives CDR1 SEHNR, CDR2 FQNEAQ (reference sequence). TCRdb called the reads again in MiXCR, with one record for every CDR3 protein. The data contain approximately 630,000 distinct CDR3 sequences, 20% to 30% of them seen just once; the ten biggest clones take up 7% to 9%. This clonotype was counted ten times or more. Its antigen is not known. The V call is TRBV7-9, the J call TRBJ2-1; D is perhaps TRBD1 (5 bases). The source is a human donor in good health (CMV status not recorded). Some clones in this sample may be carry-over from other donors' samples. Specimen: CD8+ T cells from PBMCs. CDR3 bases: TGTGCCAGCAGCTCGGACGGACACTCCTACAATGAGCAGTTCTTC. This translates into CASSSDGHSYNEQFF.